This TCR beta chain emerged from a study of cytomegalovirus exposure and HLA in healthy donors (TCRdb year 2017). Some background on the complete study: In an earlier analysis of fewer than 750 of the donors, 250 to 300 Gb of sequence data and about 110 million unique TCR beta sequences from roughly 180 million T cells were reported. Because of strong linkage in the cohort, five DR-DQ haplotypes were treated as single units for association and clustering. The study aimed to test whether signatures of past pathogen exposure could be identified by cataloging public T cell receptors. In an earlier analysis of 587 of the donors, high-throughput TCR beta sequencing was used to judge whether each TCR beta V gene segment behaved as functional or pseudogenic. A separate validation cohort of over a hundred different subjects was used in addition to the approximately 670-subject first cohort. Rather than drawing on any new phenotypic data, the later analysis identified candidate immune exposures from TCR beta sequences and the way those sequences occurred across donors. Class I and class II HLA loci were covered by the typing at four-digit resolution. In a later genetic analysis, genome-wide SNP genotypes for 398 of the 666 donors were used, and that subset was treated as a discovery cohort. The study combined high-throughput TCR immunosequencing, statistical association of individual TCRs with disease status, and machine learning to predict cytomegalovirus infection status. A later analysis re-examined previously published TCR beta repertoires from roughly 650 donors and added high-resolution HLA genotyping to investigate patterns of TCR occurrence. Typing coverage differed by locus: A, B, C, DRB1 and DQB1 were typed in about 629-630 donors, DQA1 in about 510, DPA1 in over 600, and DPB1 in 400 to 490. Among the roughly 400 genotyped donors, approximately 82% belonged to the genetic ancestry cluster associated with self-reported Caucasian donors. On average, around 200,000 unique TCR beta nucleotide sequences were sequenced per donor among 398 genotyped donors of the cohort, with roughly 19% of those sequences being non-productive. Every repertoire in the discovery cohort had been generated on one and the same sequencing platform. Donor age, sex, ethnicity and CMV serostatus were collected together with the repertoire data. The T cell repertoires of some 670 subjects were profiled by immunosequencing and related to cytomegalovirus serostatus. Roughly 300 gigabases of sequencing data and around 85 million unique TCR sequences made up an early release that covered under 750 HLA-typed donors.

In total, more than 500 healthy bone marrow donors made up the cohort. All cohort members were sampled while nominally healthy, although unrecorded immune exposures were likely present. The donor tested CMV seropositive and was one of the 289 seropositive cohort members. A peripheral blood sample was collected from each donor, and TCR beta sequencing was performed on peripheral blood mononuclear cells. Genomic DNA was extracted from the blood cell samples with the Qiagen DNeasy Blood Extraction Kit. What the research found in general, with its limitations: Presence/absence analyses assumed roughly uniform sequencing depth across donors, an assumption that may not hold. According to a later analysis, TCR association rates differed among HLA loci, with DRB1 alleles showing the most associated TCRs and HLA-C alleles showing the fewest. In a later analysis, HLA-associated TCR beta chains were found to be more clonally expanded and to have lower generation probabilities than equally common non-associated chains. The study gave a list of about 170 TCR beta chains associated with cytomegalovirus. In an earlier analysis of some 550 of the donors, most TCR beta V segments were observed in productive rearrangements about 90% or about 30% of the time, broadly matching IMGT annotations. In a later analysis, most CMV-associated TCR beta chains were found to appear HLA-restricted, with HLA associations seemingly driven largely by CMV exposure. Some IMGT-functional V segments, including TRBV6-2 and TRBV6-3, could not be distinguished by the 87-base-pair reads and were therefore excluded. The earlier analysis of a few hundred of the donors excluded some 15 rarely observed V segments, including chromosome 9 orphons, because counts were too low. A further reported finding was that TCR beta sequences accurately predicted the HLA-A and HLA-B alleles for most subjects in the first cohort. Linkage disequilibrium might explain the correlated functional status among segregating V segments, but an unknown experimental factor could not be excluded. The cohort was sequenced for TCR beta chains only, and without alpha or paired-chain data the features that could be detected were limited. Specific HLA alleles were associated with 15,000 to 20,000 TCR beta sequences at a false discovery rate of 0.05 in a later analysis. Strong co-occurrence of HLA alleles, especially DR and DQ, made assigning TCR associations to individual alleles difficult. According to a later genetic analysis, donors in an Asian-associated ancestry cluster had fewer N-insertions in productive TCRs than the approximately 670-donor mean. Cytomegalovirus status was reported to be diagnosed by the classifier with high specificity and sensitivity in both the original and validation cohorts. In vitro tests confirmed that three of the cytomegalovirus-associated TCR beta chains recognize cytomegalovirus antigens. In a later analysis, several top co-occurrence clusters were reported to appear linked to parvovirus B19, influenza, CMV and Epstein-Barr virus. A later genetic analysis associated a missense DCLRE1C variant with V-gene and J-gene trimming of TCR beta chains, and an independent cohort replicated the association. For the cohort, immune exposure information was limited to CMV serostatus. While some public TCRs were present in many individuals, most TCR sequences turned up only very rarely across donors. A cluster of highly shared sequence variants was judged likely to represent a technical artifact of the sequencing pipeline. Because HLA typing was missing for some donors at each locus, association tests included only the typed subset. It was suggested by the authors that the approach could potentially be generalized to other disease states and immunological phenotypes.

Libraries were constructed by the immunoSEQ multiplex PCR assay. For the multiplex PCR, a mixture combining 60 forward primers for TCR Vbeta segments and 13 reverse primers for TCR Jbeta segments was used. The CDR3 region of rearranged TCR beta genes was amplified from genomic DNA with a multiplex PCR assay. Amplified TCR beta libraries were sequenced as 87-base-pair reads on the Illumina HiSeq System. The authors' analysis ran thus. A later analysis counted around 72 million unique TCR beta chains across the 670 or so repertoires, and 9.5 million to 11 million of these chains were shared by at least two donors. To remove PCR and sequencing errors, raw reads were error-corrected and collapsed into unique sequences using a nearest-neighbor algorithm that merged closely related sequences. V, D and J gene segments were assigned by aligning CDR3 sequences to IMGT reference sequences. For a sequence to be retained, at least a six-nucleotide match to both a V gene segment and a J gene segment was required. Rearrangements were called productive when the CDR3 lacked stop codons and stayed in frame with V and J; all others were non-productive. Following IMGT convention, CDR3 was defined as the stretch from the second conserved V-encoded cysteine to the conserved J-encoded phenylalanine. The earlier analysis of some 580 of the donors excluded any sequence lacking an unambiguous match to a single V gene segment. In an earlier analysis of 450 to 700 of the donors, V segments were called functional above 56.7% productive rearrangements and were called segregating when the between-donor standard deviation exceeded 5%. A statistical classification framework was built to diagnose cytomegalovirus status from the catalog of TCR beta chain sequences. V and J gene assignment, in a later analysis, came from comparing TCR nucleotide sequences with IMGT/GENE-DB human TR gene sequences. The TCRdist pipeline was used in a later analysis to assign CDR3 sequences and most-parsimonious VDJ recombination scenarios. A later analysis defined each TCR beta chain by its CDR3 amino acid sequence plus V-gene family, and excluded reads lacking a unique V-gene family. To address suspected cross-contamination and a sequencing artifact, a later analysis removed around 600 highly shared, low-generation-probability nucleotide sequences. For each public chain, a later analysis derived a clonal expansion index from normalized ranks of inferred template counts within each repertoire. A later analysis computed generation probabilities with a VDJ recombination model fitted to out-of-frame rearrangements, and checked the results against IGoR. In a later analysis, hypergeometric tests were used to score TCR-TCR, TCR-HLA and TCR-CMV co-occurrence, with a repertoire-size bias correction applied to TCR pairs. In a later analysis, false discovery rates were estimated by permuting HLA or CMV assignments 20 times. In a later analysis, co-occurring TCRs were grouped using DBSCAN, and TCRdist sequence similarity was added for clustering within HLA-allele-positive subsets. Co-occurrence clustering excluded repertoires with fewer than 30,000 or more than 120,000 public chains, plus five with anomalous nucleotide sharing. Sourced from immuneACCESS, this table was stored by TCRdb with only in-frame sequences that have V and J called. A share of the clones is absent; for the studies checked, an unresolved V gene accounts for under half, and the remainder has no known explanation. V and J calls and clone size are as listed in that table; D and trimming were resolved from the DNA. For this sample the table gives roughly 100,000 clones, of which about 74% were detected only once. The top ten hold roughly 9.1% of the sample.

Comments on this clone: Its antigen has not been determined. No quality values exist for individual bases; no much larger clone is one base distant.

CDR1 and CDR2 were assigned from the germline V gene as SGHAT and FQNNGV. V is cut back by 5 bases and J by 1 base, with 7 bases in the junction unmatched. The CDR3 has 17 amino acids, counting the end cysteine and phenylalanine. This entry keeps only the CDR3 DNA: 51 bases, framed from base 1. Sequencing was carried out using PBMCs. The rearranged chain carries TRBV11-2 and TRBJ2-3; TRBD2 matches 12 bases in the middle. The origin of this receptor is a male donor in good health and CMV-seropositive. The nucleotide sequence is TGTGCCAGCAGCAGCAGTCTAGCGGGAGGGGGCACAGATACGCAGTATTTT. Its coded protein is CASSSSLAGGGTDTQYF.